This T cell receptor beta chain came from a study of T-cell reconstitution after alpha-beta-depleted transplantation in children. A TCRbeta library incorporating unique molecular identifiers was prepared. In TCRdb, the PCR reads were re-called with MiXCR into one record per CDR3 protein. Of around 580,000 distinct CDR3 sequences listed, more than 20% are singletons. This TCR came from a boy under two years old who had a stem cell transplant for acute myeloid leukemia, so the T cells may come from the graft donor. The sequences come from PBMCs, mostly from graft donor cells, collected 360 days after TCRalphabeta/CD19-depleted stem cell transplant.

CDR3 residues: CASSQGGGTGEQYF. CDR3 bases: TGCGCCAGCAGCCAAGGAGGAGGAACGGGCGAGCAGTACTTC. V usage is TRBV4-3 and J usage is TRBJ2-7; possibly TRBD2 for D (5 bases). The germline V gene encodes CDR1 LGHNA and CDR2 YSLEER. The V end was cut by 1 base, the J end by 6 bases, with 13 bases between. CDR3 size: 14 residues.